The 20 T cell receptor beta chains below all came from one sample that was sequenced in a study of Siglec-9 on CD8 T cells in melanoma (dated by TCRdb to between 2018 and 2021). Receptor libraries were prepared by the immunoSEQ multiplex PCR assay. TCRdb took this table from immuneACCESS and kept in-frame rearrangements with V and J called. Such tables lack part of the clones; where checked against another copy, unresolved V genes explain under half of the gap, and the rest is unexplained. Here the sample has around 30,000 clones; about 80% occur a single time. The ten largest clones represent 5.8% of the sample. Material for sequencing was Siglec-9- CD8+ T cells sorted from blood. The cell subset or site label for this specimen denotes: CD8 T cells lacking Siglec-9. Receptors originate from a human donor in good health.

The J gene is TRBJ2-3, the V gene TRBV4-2; 8 bases agree with TRBD2. The CDR3 loop spans 15 amino acids. The J segment lost 4 bases and the V segment lost 0 bases, leaving 3 bases of the junction unmatched. Germline V gene sequence: CDR1 LGHNA, CDR2 YNFKEQ. The CDR3 sequence is CASSQEAGGPDTQYF. Written as DNA, the CDR3 is TGTGCCAGCAGCCAAGAGGCGGGGGGCCCAGATACGCAGTATTTT.

This sequence joins TRBV4-1 and TRBJ1-1, with D possibly being TRBD1 (5 bases). Trimming removed 1 base from V and 7 bases from J, with 10 bases in between. CDR1 and CDR2 from the germline V gene are MGHRA and YSYEKL. The CDR3 runs to 13 residues. The CDR3 is CASSQVRELEAFF. Written as DNA, the CDR3 is TGCGCCAGCAGCCAAGTCAGGGAGCTTGAAGCTTTCTTT.

This CDR3 reads CASSDGTGGSYGYTF. In nucleotides, the CDR3 is TGTGCCAGCAGTGACGGTACAGGGGGTAGCTATGGCTACACCTTC. This chain connects TRBV6-4 to TRBJ1-2, with 8 positions matching TRBD1. With 2 bases clipped from V and 4 bases from J, the junction kept 6 bases outside the gene matches. Germline CDR1 is MRHNA and CDR2 is SNTAGT. The CDR3 sequence is 15 residues long.

The rearrangement uses TRBV30 and TRBJ1-1; 10 bases align to TRBD1. This CDR3 contains 14 residues. Looked up from germline, CDR1 is GTSNPN and CDR2 is SVGIG (reference sequence). V shed 4 bases, J shed 6 bases, and the junction held 8 bases outside the gene matches. Here the CDR3 reads CAWTSGQGSAEAFF. Here the CDR3 DNA reads TGTGCCTGGACTTCGGGACAGGGGAGCGCTGAAGCTTTCTTT.

This clone is medium-sized in the sample. The chain recombines TRBV27 with TRBJ1-1, with 7 bases lining up with TRBD1. Germline V CDR1 and CDR2: MNHEY, SMNVEV (reference sequence). V shed 3 bases, J shed 5 bases, and the junction held 6 bases outside the gene matches. The CDR3 loop spans 14 amino acids. CDR3 bases: TGTGCCAGCAGTTTGGCAGGGGGTACAACTGAAGCTTTCTTT. Translation: CASSLAGGTTEAFF.

This clone came up a few times. The chain has TRBV6-5 and TRBJ1-1; D is unclear. Looked up from germline, CDR1 is MNHEY and CDR2 is SVGAGI. CDR3 length: 14 amino acids. V was pared by 0 bases and J by 1 base, with 6 bases between. CDR3 bases: TGTGCCAGCAGTTACTCCGTTAGGAACACTGAAGCTTTCTTT. Translation: CASSYSVRNTEAFF.

The chain carries TRBV5-4 and TRBJ2-1; 7 bases are a match to TRBD2. The CDR3 spans 15 residues. The germline CDR1 and CDR2 sequences are SGHNT and YYREEE (reference sequence). V lost 2 bases, J lost 6 bases, and 8 bases stayed unmatched. CDR3 region: CASSFGRGGANEQFF. The CDR3 DNA sequence: TGTGCCAGCAGCTTTGGTAGGGGAGGGGCCAATGAGCAGTTCTTC.

This rearrangement joins TRBV28 to TRBJ1-3, with D unresolved. V lost 5 bases and J 2 bases, leaving 10 bases between the germline ends. The CDR3 sequence is 14 residues long. CDR1 and CDR2 (germline): MDHEN, SYDVKM. The CDR3 sequence: CASSPPGAGNTIYF. The DNA of the CDR3 is TGTGCCAGCAGTCCCCCCGGGGCTGGAAACACCATATATTTT.

The rearrangement links TRBV7-2 to TRBJ1-6; D is possibly TRBD1 (5 bases). The V gene lost 5 bases and the J gene lost 7 bases, with 18 bases spanning the gap. The CDR3 covers 16 residues. Germline CDR1 reads SGHTA; CDR2 reads FQGNSA. The CDR3 protein is CASSARLSGINSPLHF. DNA of the CDR3: TGTGCCAGCAGCGCGAGATTGTCAGGGATAAATTCACCCCTCCACTTT.

The chain recombines TRBV29-1 with TRBJ1-2; D not certain. The V gene's germline CDR1 is SQVTM and CDR2 ANQGSEA. V was pared by 5 bases and J by 3 bases, with 13 bases between. The CDR3 contains 13 residues. The CDR3 protein is CSVYSGDYYGYTF. The CDR3 DNA is TGCAGCGTTTACTCAGGCGACTACTATGGCTACACCTTC.

V is TRBV19 and J is TRBJ2-6; no reliable D call. V was pared by 5 bases and J by 4 bases, with 12 bases between. The CDR3 length is 15 residues. The germline CDR1 and CDR2 sequences are LNHDA and SQIVND (reference sequence). CDR3 sequence reads: CASSLSTYGANVLTF. The CDR3 DNA reads TGTGCCAGTAGTCTTTCGACTTACGGGGCCAACGTCCTGACTTTC.

The CDR3 sequence: CASSVGGTAAEQYF. CDR3 nucleotides: TGTGCCAGCAGCGTAGGAGGGACAGCAGCCGAGCAGTACTTC. The chain recombines TRBV9 with TRBJ2-7; 7 nucleotides match TRBD1. The CDR3 spans 14 residues. Unmatched junction bases numbered 6, after V lost 0 bases and J lost 6 bases. CDR1 SGDLS and CDR2 YYNGEE come from the germline V gene. The whole variable domain, filled in from reference TRBV9 and TRBJ2-7, reads DSGVTQTPKHLITATGQRVTLRCSPRSGDLSVYWYQQSLDQGLQFLIQYYNGEERAKGNILERFSAQQFPDLHSELNLSSLELGDSALYFCASSVGGTAAEQYFGPGTRLTVT.

In its sample, this clone was seen a few times. V is TRBV19 and J is TRBJ2-1, with D possibly TRBD1 on 6 matching bases. Germline CDR1 LNHDA, CDR2 SQIVND (reference sequence). V shed 8 bases and J shed 9 bases, with 14 bases lying between them. The CDR3 spans 12 residues. The chain's CDR3 is CASSQGMGEQFF. CDR3 nucleotide sequence: TGTGCCAGTTCCCAGGGGATGGGTGAGCAGTTCTTC.

This rearrangement joins TRBV2 to TRBJ2-1, with 8 bases identical to TRBD2. This CDR3 has 14 residues. Looked up from germline, CDR1 is SNHLY and CDR2 is FYNNEI. The ends lost 6 bases at V and 5 bases at J; junction bases unmatched: 6. The CDR3 loop is CASRAGAGDNEQFF. DNA for the CDR3: TGTGCCAGCAGGGCGGGAGCGGGAGACAATGAGCAGTTCTTC. Looking up the rest from reference TRBV2 and TRBJ2-1 gives the full variable domain: EPEVTQTPSHQVTQMGQEVILRCVPISNHLYFYWYRQILGQKVEFLVSFYNNEISEKSEIFDDQFSVERPDGSNFTLKIRSTKLEDSAMYFCASRAGAGDNEQFFGPGTRLTVL.

This clone was observed a handful of times. The chain links TRBV6-5 to TRBJ2-5, with D unresolved. The CDR3 covers 13 residues. Germline CDR1 MNHEY, CDR2 SVGAGI. Deletions cut 0 bases from V and 4 bases from J, with 6 bases between. DNA for the CDR3: TGTGCCAGCAGTTACTCTCTGGTAGAGACCCAGTACTTC. This codes for CASSYSLVETQYF.

V and J are TRBV4-1 and TRBJ2-7, with D perhaps TRBD1 (6 bases). The CDR3 is 14 amino acids. Germline CDR1 reads MGHRA; CDR2 reads YSYEKL. V lost 3 bases and J 7 bases, leaving 16 bases between the germline ends. CDR3 nucleotides: TGCGCCAGCAGCCAGACGACAGGACTCTCAGAGCAGTACTTC. Its protein is CASSQTTGLSEQYF.

V is TRBV7-3 and J is TRBJ2-1; 7 nucleotides match TRBD1. V was clipped by 1 base and J by 9 bases; unmatched bases: 6. CDR1 is SGHTA and CDR2 is FQGTGA in the germline V gene. This CDR3 contains 14 residues. This chain's CDR3 is CASSLKGAGAEQFF. The DNA of the CDR3 is TGTGCCAGCAGCTTAAAGGGGGCGGGTGCTGAGCAGTTCTTC.

V and J are TRBV7-9 and TRBJ2-4; the D is unclear. The CDR3 sequence is 13 residues long. The germline V gene has CDR1 SEHNR and CDR2 FQNEAQ (reference sequence). V lost 1 base to trimming and J lost 5 bases, with 6 bases between them. The CDR3 nucleotides read TGTGCCAGCAGCTTAGGTGGGCAAAACATTCAGTACTTC. This gives the protein CASSLGGQNIQYF.

This clone came up a few times. V gene TRBV4-1 combines with J gene TRBJ1-6; 10 bases align to TRBD1. Germline V gene data show CDR1 as MGHRA and CDR2 as YSYEKL. There are 15 residues in the CDR3. Trimming took 4 bases from V and 6 from J; bases not matched to a gene: 3. The CDR3 bases are TGCGCCAGCAGCCGGACAGGGGGAATTAATTCACCCCTCCACTTT. Translation: CASSRTGGINSPLHF.

This chain joins TRBV30 and TRBJ1-5; maybe TRBD1 (6 bases). There are 14 residues in the CDR3. Germline loops: CDR1 GTSNPN, CDR2 SVGIG (reference sequence). V lost 5 bases and J lost 7, with 18 bases in between. CDR3 sequence: CAWLESGGGQPQHF. In nucleotides, the CDR3 is TGTGCCTGGTTGGAAAGCGGGGGCGGCCAGCCCCAGCATTTT.